Reported below is one T cell receptor (beta chain). As originally analysed: Amplification of reference gene primers provided the estimated nucleated cell counts. The table came from immunoSEQ multiplex PCR; TCRdb's copy has only in-frame clones and leaves some out. V and J calls and clone size are as listed in that table; D and trimming were resolved from the DNA. The sample lists just over 250,000 clones, more than 85% occurring once. This sample is part of a study of blood T cell repertoires in COVID-19. The CDR3 sequence is 16 residues long. Germline assignment: CDR1 MGHRA and CDR2 YSYEKL. The V end lost 2 bases, the J end lost 7 bases, and 20 bases lay between the germline ends.

The chain has TRBV4-1 and TRBJ1-2; D might be TRBD1 (5 bases). Sequencing was performed on peripheral blood. The TCR originated in a person aged 18-35 years with COVID-19, enrolled during active disease. Here the CDR3 DNA reads TGCGCCAGCAGCCAAACTCTAGAAAGGGGCAAAAGTGGCTACACCTTC. Its protein product is CASSQTLERGKSGYTF.